The entry below describes one TCR beta chain. The PCR was carried out with 60 Vbeta primers and 13 Jbeta primers. This table comes from immunoSEQ multiplex PCR, and its TCRdb copy is limited to in-frame clones, with some not included. There are tens of thousands of clones in the sample, with approximately 2.1% held by the top ten. The data stem from a study of cytomegalovirus exposure and HLA in healthy donors. The trim removed 1 base at V and 4 bases at J, leaving 10 bases unmatched. This CDR3 has 17 residues. Germline CDR1 reads SGDLS; CDR2 reads YYNGEE. The chain combines TRBV9 with TRBJ2-1; 8 nucleotides align to TRBD2. The source of this sequence is a woman in her 40s in good health and CMV-seronegative. The sequenced sample consisted of PBMCs. For the CDR3, the DNA is TGTGCCAGCAGCGTAAATCCCCGGGGGGGGCAATACAATGAGCAGTTCTTC. It yields the protein CASSVNPRGGQYNEQFF.